Shown below are 25 T cell receptor beta chains from a single sample sequenced in a study of tumor and adjacent non-tumor tissue in lung cancer. The library came from three nested PCR rounds adapted from ARM-PCR protocols. TCRdb fed the multiplex PCR reads into MiXCR, producing one record per CDR3 protein. This sample has almost 75,000 distinct CDR3 sequences, with 55% to 70% found just once. RNA was extracted from bulk tissue without any cell sorting. The normal lung tissue was taken more than 3 cm from the tumor edge. Sequenced sample: distant non-tumor lung tissue. These receptors were obtained from a woman aged 50 to 65 with non-small cell lung cancer.

This clonotype was observed at least ten times. The V and J genes are TRBV20-1 and TRBJ2-7; TRBD2 matches 11 bases. CDR3 size: 13 residues. Germline loops: CDR1 DFQATT, CDR2 SNEGSKA (reference sequence). The CDR3 here is CSPKLAGDYEQYF. The CDR3 nucleotides read TGCAGCCCTAAACTAGCGGGGGACTACGAGCAGTACTTC.

This clonotype has just a few counts. Given a much more abundant clone one base away, this may be a read error. It is likely a read error, because the conserved phenylalanine at the end of the CDR3 is missing. The chain has TRBV20-1 and TRBJ2-1; 7 bases are shared with TRBD2. Germline V gene lookup returns CDR1 DFQATT and CDR2 SNEGSKA (reference sequence). The CDR3 loop spans 15 amino acids. The ends lost 0 bases at V and 7 bases at J; junction bases unmatched: 9. The CDR3 DNA reads TGCAGTGCTAGAGATCTCACGGGAGGTGGAAATGAGCAGTTCCTC. Translating gives CSARDLTGGGNEQFL.

Worth noting for this clonotype: The CDR3 carries no conserved terminal phenylalanine or tryptophan, so it likely arises from a read error. The DNA is omitted, as the CDR3 cannot be located on it reliably, and the CDR3 follows TCRdb's listing. V gene TRBV6-6 combines with J gene TRBJ2-1. The CDR3 totals 14 residues, both ends included. The V gene's germline CDR1 is MNHNY and CDR2 SVGAGI (reference sequence). The CDR3 here is CASSMVSSYNERFL.

In its sample, this clonotype was seen many times. The rearrangement links TRBV20-1 to TRBJ1-5; the match to TRBD1 covers 7 bases. V lost 0 bases and J lost 7; bases outside the gene matches: 15. Germline loops: CDR1 DFQATT, CDR2 SNEGSKA (reference sequence). This CDR3 contains 17 residues. The CDR3 is CSARDMAQLTGWQPQHF. CDR3 nucleotides: TGCAGTGCTAGAGATATGGCGCAGTTGACAGGGTGGCAGCCCCAGCATTTT.

In regard to this clonotype: A much bigger clone sits one base away, suggesting this may be a read error. The conserved phenylalanine or tryptophan normally closing the CDR3 is absent here, so this likely arose from a read error. The V gene is TRBV20-1, the J gene TRBJ2-1; 15 positions match TRBD2. Germline-derived CDR1 and CDR2 are DFQATT and SNEGSKA (reference sequence). V lost 2 bases to trimming and J lost 0 bases; unmatched junction nucleotides: 8. The CDR3 runs 19 residues. This CDR3 is CSARPSGLAGGSSYNEQFY. The CDR3, as DNA: TGCAGTGCTAGACCTAGCGGACTAGCGGGAGGGAGCTCCTACAATGAGCAGTTCTAC.

This clonotype has only a few counts. A read error is possible here, since a much larger clone lies one base away. This chain links TRBV12-3 or TRBV12-4 with TRBJ2-1, with 11 positions matching TRBD2. The CDR3 has 19 amino acids. V trimming: 4 bases; J trimming: 0 bases; junction bases outside the gene matches: 11. CDR3: CASSSWRLAGSSSYNEQFF. Here the CDR3 DNA reads TGTGCCAGCAGTTCGTGGAGACTAGCGGGATCGAGCTCCTACAATGAGCAGTTCTTC.

Worth noting for this clonotype: A much bigger clone sits one base away, suggesting this may be a read error. The gene calls are TRBV7-9 and TRBJ2-3; 7 nucleotides line up with TRBD1. The CDR3 has 15 amino acids. With V trimmed by 3 bases and J by 0 bases, 3 bases remained unmatched. Germline V CDR1 and CDR2: SEHNR, FQNEAQ (reference sequence). The CDR3 region is CASSLGQSSTDTQYF. The CDR3, as DNA: TGTGCCAGCAGCTTGGGACAGAGTAGCACAGATACGCAGTATTTT.

This clonotype turned up a few times. This sequence joins TRBV6-4 and TRBJ2-2; TRBD1 aligns across 7 bases. Unmatched junction bases numbered 4, after V lost 5 bases and J lost 4 bases. Germline V CDR1 and CDR2: MRHNA, SNTAGT. The CDR3 is 14 amino acids. Here the CDR3 reads CASSMSGGTGELFF. As DNA, the CDR3 is TGTGCCAGCAGTATGTCAGGGGGCACCGGGGAGCTGTTTTTT.

Comment on this clonotype: A read error may account for a junction end that differs from germline. J is TRBJ2-7 and V is TRBV6-1; D possibly corresponds to TRBD1 (6 bases). The germline V gene encodes CDR1 MNHNS and CDR2 SASEGT. This CDR3 contains 14 residues. CDR3 sequence (DNA): TGTGTCAGCAATTCCCTTCTGGGGGCCTGCGAGCAGTACTTC. Protein: CVSNSLLGACEQYF.

Remarks on this clonotype: Being one base from a much bigger clone, this may be a read error. Given the absence of the conserved phenylalanine or tryptophan at the CDR3 end, a read error is likely. V gene TRBV4-1 combines with J gene TRBJ2-5; D unresolved. V was shortened by 0 bases and J by 1 base, with 9 bases between the two germline ends. The CDR3 is made up of 15 amino acids. Germline V gene sequence: CDR1 MGHRA, CDR2 YSYEKL. The CDR3 coding sequence is TGCGCCAGCAGCCAAGATTCCTACAGCCAAGAGACCCAGTACCTC. Residues: CASSQDSYSQETQYL.

This clonotype was recorded at least ten times. V usage is TRBV20-1 and J usage is TRBJ1-4; D gene unclear. CDR3 length: 13 amino acids. Per germline, CDR1 DFQATT and CDR2 SNEGSKA (reference sequence). Trimming left V 4 bases short and J 2 bases short, with 8 bases between. The CDR3 is CSANEDTNEKLFF. The CDR3 DNA is TGCAGTGCTAATGAGGATACTAATGAAAAACTGTTTTTT.

Worth noting for this clonotype: This sequence may be a read error, since a much larger clone differs from it by one base. J is TRBJ2-6 and V is TRBV10-3; D possibly corresponds to TRBD2 (6 bases). The germline V gene encodes CDR1 ENHRY and CDR2 SYGVKD. The length of the CDR3 is 15 residues. In DNA form, the CDR3 reads TGTGCCATCAGTGCGCGGGGCTCTGGGGCCAACGTCCGGACTTTC. Protein: CAISARGSGANVRTF.

The table lists this clonotype with many counts. The chain links TRBV6-2 or TRBV6-3 to TRBJ2-1; the match to TRBD2 covers 12 bases. The CDR3 runs to 14 residues. Germline trimming cut 7 bases from V and 15 bases from J; bases unmatched to any gene: 13. Per the germline V gene, CDR1 is MNHEY and CDR2 is SVGEGT. DNA for the CDR3: TGTGCCAGCAACCCTAGCGGGAGGGCCAAAGTTCCGTTCTTC. Translating gives CASNPSGRAKVPFF.

This clonotype was detected many times. This chain connects TRBV20-1 to TRBJ2-7; 8 positions agree with TRBD1. The V and J ends lost 0 bases and 4 bases, in that order; junction bases with no gene match: 8. The CDR3 has 15 residues. Germline lookup yields CDR1 DFQATT and CDR2 SNEGSKA (reference sequence). The CDR3 region has the DNA TGCAGTGCTAGAGATCGGGCAGGGGGCTGGTACGAGCAGTACTTC. This codes for CSARDRAGGWYEQYF.

To note about this clonotype: Being one base from a much bigger clone, this may be a read error. The chain carries TRBV29-1 and TRBJ2-3; no definite D call. The CDR3 is made up of 12 amino acids. Germline V CDR1 and CDR2: SQVTM, ANQGSEA. The DNA of the CDR3 is TGCAACGTTGGGCTAAGCACAGATACGCAGTATTTT. It codes for CNVGLSTDTQYF.

To note about this clonotype: One junction end does not reproduce the germline sequence, and a read error may be involved. The chain links TRBV11-1 to TRBJ2-3; 8 bases fit TRBD2. In germline, CDR1 is SGHAT, CDR2 FQDESV (reference sequence). The CDR3 has 18 residues. CDR3 protein: CASILAVQGGRTTGTQYF. Written as DNA, the CDR3 is TGTGCCAGCATCTTAGCGGTTCAGGGCGGGAGGACCACAGGTACGCAGTATTTT.

On this clonotype itself: The junction differs from germline at one of its ends, possibly a read error. This chain connects TRBV12-3 or TRBV12-4 to TRBJ2-1, with D perhaps TRBD2 (5 bases). CDR3 length: 20 residues. The CDR3 DNA is TGTGCCAGCCTCCCGGGAATCGGTTCCTCGGCTAGTAGCTCCTACAATGAGCAATTCTTC. It specifies CASLPGIGSSASSSYNEQFF.

V is TRBV6-5 and J is TRBJ2-1; the D is unclear. Germline CDR1 is MNHEY and CDR2 is SVGAGI. V lost 2 bases and J 1 base, leaving 6 bases between the germline ends. The CDR3 loop spans 14 amino acids. CDR3 sequence (DNA): TGTGCCAGCAGTTACACTACGTCCTACAATGAGCAGTTCTTC. It is translated as CASSYTTSYNEQFF.

The chain carries TRBV11-3 and TRBJ2-3; D not resolved. CDR3 length equals 13 residues. With 6 bases removed from V and 3 bases from J, the gap between germline ends came to 10 bases. Germline assignment: CDR1 SGHNT and CDR2 YENEEA. CDR3 residues: CASSYKGTDTQYF. CDR3 DNA: TGTGCCAGCAGTTACAAGGGAACAGATACGCAGTATTTT.

The rearrangement uses TRBV29-1 and TRBJ2-7, with 13 bases lining up with TRBD2. This CDR3 has 14 amino acids. The V and J ends lost 6 bases and 7 bases, in that order; junction bases with no gene match: 9. Germline V gene lookup returns CDR1 SQVTM and CDR2 ANQGSEA. The CDR3 reads CSVEFGLAGAEQYF. As DNA, the CDR3 is TGCAGCGTAGAATTCGGACTAGCGGGAGCTGAGCAGTACTTC.

This clonotype was observed many times. V gene TRBV28 combines with J gene TRBJ2-7; D gene unclear. CDR3 length: 12 amino acids. V was trimmed by 6 bases and J by 2 bases, leaving 8 bases between them. Germline lookup yields CDR1 MDHEN and CDR2 SYDVKM. The CDR3 sequence: CASSSQPYEQYF. In nucleotides, the CDR3 is TGTGCCAGCAGCAGCCAGCCCTACGAGCAGTACTTC.

CDR3 sequence reads: CASSLNRVTDTQYF. The CDR3 bases are TGTGCCAGTAGCCTGAATAGAGTCACAGATACGCAGTATTTT. The chain combines TRBV11-2 with TRBJ2-3, with unresolved D. Per the germline V gene, CDR1 is SGHAT and CDR2 is FQNNGV. Trimming removed 9 bases from V and 2 bases from J, with 15 bases in between. The CDR3 runs 14 residues. Looking up the rest from reference TRBV11-2 and TRBJ2-3 gives the full variable domain: EAGVAQSPRYKIIEKRQSVAFWCNPISGHATLYWYQQILGQGPKLLIQFQNNGVVDDSQLPKDRFSAERLKGVDSTLKIQPAKLEDSAVYLCASSLNRVTDTQYFGPGTRLTVL.

This clonotype was seen just once. The chain couples TRBV5-5 to TRBJ2-5; no clear D gene. Germline V gene data show CDR1 as SGHKS and CDR2 as YYEKEE (reference sequence). This CDR3 has 11 amino acids. For the CDR3, the DNA is TGTGTCGCTTCAACCCGGGAGACCCAGTACTTC. The encoded protein is CVASTRETQYF.

A note on this clonotype: The junction departs from germline at one end; a sequencing error may be responsible. The chain links TRBV4-1 to TRBJ1-3; TRBD1 is a possible D gene (6 bases). The germline V gene encodes CDR1 MGHRA and CDR2 YSYEKL. The CDR3 sequence is 16 residues long. In DNA form, the CDR3 reads TGCGCCACCAGCCAAAGGGGGGGTACCTATGGAAGCACCATATATTTT. It specifies CATSQRGGTYGSTIYF.

Concerning this clonotype: The junction departs from germline at one end; a sequencing error may be responsible. The chain joins TRBV6-1 to TRBJ2-2, with 9 positions matching TRBD1. This CDR3 is 15 amino acids long. Germline CDR1 reads MNHNS; CDR2 reads SASEGT. CDR3 region: CASCTSGTGLGELFF. The CDR3 DNA reads as TGTGCCAGCTGTACCTCCGGGACAGGGCTGGGGGAGCTCTTTTTT.